This is a list of T cell receptor beta chains from one sample in a study of CD8 T cells in ankylosing spondylitis. From the 5' RACE reads, TCRdb called clonotypes with MiXCR, one entry per CDR3 protein. The sample records 100,000 to 150,000 distinct CDR3 sequences, over 6% being singletons. The sequenced sample was blood, either unsorted or a sorted T cell fraction (not recorded which). These receptors were collected from a male donor with ankylosing spondylitis or in good health (not recorded which). Each CDR3 is given with its conserved first and last residue. A D gene is named only where the DNA matches it firmly. For some rows the clone size is stated as once, few or many, or as a class when expanded; others skip it.

j_gene,abundance,v_gene,d_gene,CDR3aa,CDR3nt
TRBJ1-6,many,TRBV20-1,TRBD1,CSAREGQVNSPLHF,TGCAGTGCTAGGGAGGGACAGGTTAATTCACCCCTCCACTTT
TRBJ2-6,many,TRBV20-1,TRBD2,CSAGLAGGPGSGANVLTF,TGCAGTGCTGGACTAGCGGGAGGTCCCGGCTCTGGGGCCAACGTCCTGACTTTC
TRBJ1-1,many,TRBV12-3/TRBV12-4,TRBD1,CASSRTGSEAFF,TGTGCCAGCAGCCGGACAGGGTCTGAAGCTTTCTTT
TRBJ2-3,many,TRBV6-1,TRBD1,CASSHGQGPFTDTQYF,TGTGCCAGCAGCCACGGACAGGGTCCTTTCACAGATACGCAGTATTTT
TRBJ2-1,few,TRBV5-1,-,CASSWDIPNEQFF,TGCGCCAGCAGCTGGGACATACCCAATGAGCAGTTCTTC
TRBJ2-5,many,TRBV20-1,TRBD1,CSATQGPQETQYF,TGCAGTGCCACACAGGGGCCACAAGAGACCCAGTACTTC
TRBJ1-2,many,TRBV29-1,-,CSVDGGASRGYTF,TGCAGCGTTGATGGGGGCGCATCTCGTGGCTACACCTTC
TRBJ2-2,many,TRBV5-5,TRBD2,CASSPPGLASSGELFF,TGTGCCAGCAGCCCCCCCGGACTAGCCTCCTCCGGGGAGCTGTTTTTT
TRBJ1-5,-,TRBV9,-,CASSVDGGPGQPQHF,TGTGCCAGCAGCGTAGACGGGGGGCCGGGGCAGCCCCAGCATTTT
TRBJ1-2,many,TRBV20-1,-,CSAPGDGGYTF,TGCAGTGCTCCTGGGGACGGGGGCTACACCTTC
TRBJ1-2,-,TRBV19,-,CASSIFGAADYGYTF,TGTGCCAGTAGTATCTTTGGGGCGGCGGACTATGGCTACACCTTC
TRBJ2-7,many,TRBV12-3/TRBV12-4,-,CASSLAGPTYEQYF,TGTGCCAGCAGTTTGGCAGGTCCGACCTACGAGCAGTACTTC
TRBJ2-7,many,TRBV7-2,TRBD2,CASSRSGASYEQYF,TGTGCCAGCAGCCGTAGCGGGGCCTCCTACGAGCAGTACTTC
TRBJ2-3,many,TRBV20-1,-,CSARRAVSTDTQYF,TGCAGTGCTAGGCGCGCAGTTAGCACAGATACGCAGTATTTT
TRBJ2-6,many,TRBV20-1,-,CSARHDQSGANVLTF,TGCAGTGCTAGACACGACCAGTCTGGGGCCAACGTCCTGACTTTC
TRBJ1-2,few,TRBV6-1,-,CASSTSRESGYTF,TGTGCCAGCAGCACTAGCAGGGAGAGTGGCTACACCTTC
TRBJ2-1,many,TRBV10-3,TRBD2,CAISDLAGLGNEQFF,TGTGCCATCAGTGACCTAGCGGGCCTGGGGAATGAGCAGTTCTTC
TRBJ2-1,many,TRBV28,-,CASSLWVNEQFF,TGTGCCAGCAGTTTATGGGTCAATGAGCAGTTCTTC
TRBJ1-1,few,TRBV6-5,-,CASNDRSFEAFF,TGTGCCAGCAATGACAGAAGTTTTGAAGCTTTCTTT
TRBJ2-3,many,TRBV5-1,-,CASSPGFLGRNTQYF,TGCGCCAGCAGCCCCGGTTTTTTAGGGAGGAATACGCAGTATTTT
TRBJ2-3,many,TRBV20-1,-,CSARPPGVGTDTQYF,TGCAGTGCTAGACCGCCGGGGGTCGGCACAGATACGCAGTATTTT
TRBJ1-4,many,TRBV3-1,-,CASSFRPLMGEKLFF,TGTGCCAGCAGCTTCCGACCCTTGATGGGGGAAAAACTGTTTTTT